These 32 T cell receptor beta chains were sequenced from one sample in a study of early stage breast cancer tumors. Clones were sequenced by immunoSEQ multiplex PCR, and TCRdb holds only the in-frame ones, with some missing. The sample holds more than 60,000 clones, roughly three quarters seen once. Input material: blood. The source is a person in their sixties with breast cancer.

This clone is a singleton in its sample. The V gene is TRBV5-5, the J gene TRBJ2-1, with D possibly TRBD2 on 7 matching bases. The CDR3 is 12 residues long. Trimming stripped 4 bases from V and 10 bases from J, with 12 bases between. Germline values: CDR1 SGHKS, CDR2 YYEKEE (reference sequence). This CDR3 is CASSGRGVEQFF. CDR3 bases: TGTGCCAGCAGCGGGAGGGGGGTGGAGCAGTTCTTC.

This clone has just a few counts. As DNA, the CDR3 is TGTGCCAGCAGCCCGACTACGAAGCAGTACTTC. As protein: CASSPTTKQYF. The V and J genes are TRBV7-9 and TRBJ2-7; D might be TRBD2 (5 bases). V was shortened by 5 bases and J by 8 bases, with 10 bases between the two germline ends. The CDR3 is 11 residues long. CDR1 and CDR2 from the germline V gene are SEHNR and FQNEAQ (reference sequence).

In this sample, this clone turned up a few times. The chain couples TRBV29-1 to TRBJ1-2; 8 nucleotides match TRBD1. The CDR3 is 13 residues long. Germline CDR1 reads SQVTM; CDR2 reads ANQGSEA. The junction had 6 bases not matched to a gene; V was cut back by 6 bases and J by 3 bases. CDR3 sequence: CSVERDRYYGYTF. In nucleotides, the CDR3 is TGCAGCGTGGAAAGGGACAGGTACTATGGCTACACCTTC.

The CDR3 bases are TGTGCCTGGAGCGACAGGGTGAACACTGAAGCTTTCTTT. Translation gives CAWSDRVNTEAFF. The chain couples TRBV30 to TRBJ1-1; 7 positions match TRBD1. Losses at the gene ends were 3 bases for V and 0 bases for J; bases not matched to a gene: 1. The CDR3 is made up of 13 amino acids. CDR1 is GTSNPN and CDR2 is SVGIG in the germline V gene (reference sequence).

The chain links TRBV6-1 to TRBJ1-5, with D tentatively TRBD1 (6 bases). Per germline, CDR1 MNHNS and CDR2 SASEGT. The CDR3 contains 14 residues. Trimming left V 5 bases short and J 4 bases short, with 12 bases between. This CDR3 is CASSHTGLNQPQHF. DNA for the CDR3: TGTGCCAGCAGTCATACAGGGTTGAATCAGCCCCAGCATTTT.

The CDR3 nucleotides are TGTGCCTGGAGTGAGGGGGGCTCGGTTAGCAATCAGCCCCAGCATTTT. It encodes CAWSEGGSVSNQPQHF. The chain recombines TRBV30 with TRBJ1-5; tentative D call: TRBD1 (6 bases). V dropped 1 base and J dropped 0 bases, with 13 bases sitting between them. The CDR3 is 16 residues long. The germline V gene encodes CDR1 GTSNPN and CDR2 SVGIG (reference sequence).

The chain is built from TRBV7-2 and TRBJ2-2, with a tentative D call TRBD2 (6 bases). Germline lookup yields CDR1 SGHTA and CDR2 FQGNSA. CDR3 length: 17 amino acids. The V end lost 1 base, the J end lost 5 bases, and 17 bases lay between the germline ends. The CDR3, as DNA: TGTGCCAGCAGCTTAGTTTCGGGGCGGGGAGGTACCGGGGAGCTGTTTTTT. Its translation is CASSLVSGRGGTGELFF.

The rearrangement uses TRBV6-5 and TRBJ1-5; the D is unclear. The CDR3 totals 14 residues. Germline CDR1 reads MNHEY; CDR2 reads SVGAGI. The V end was cut by 8 bases, the J end by 1 base, with 12 bases between. For the CDR3, the DNA is TGTGCCAGCCGCCCTGGCGGGAGCAATCAGCCCCAGCATTTT. Amino acids: CASRPGGSNQPQHF.

V gene TRBV6-6 combines with J gene TRBJ1-1; 7 positions agree with TRBD1. Trimming at V came to 2 bases and at J to 4 bases, leaving 10 bases not matched to a gene. Germline V gene lookup returns CDR1 MNHNY and CDR2 SVGAGI (reference sequence). CDR3 length equals 16 residues. For the CDR3, the DNA is TGTGCCAGCAGTTACCAGACAGGGAAATCGGGCACTGAAGCTTTCTTT. This translates into CASSYQTGKSGTEAFF.

This sequence joins TRBV9 and TRBJ1-1; possibly TRBD1 for D (5 bases). V was cut by 2 bases and J by 7 bases, with 6 bases left in between. Germline V gives CDR1 SGDLS, CDR2 YYNGEE. This CDR3 has 11 residues. CDR3 coding DNA: TGTGCCAGCAGCGTTGACAGTGAAGCTTTCTTT. This codes for CASSVDSEAFF.

This clone was seen a few times. This rearrangement joins TRBV5-1 to TRBJ2-2; the D call may be TRBD1 or TRBD2 (5 bases each). V was shortened by 6 bases and J by 1 base, with 10 bases between the two germline ends. The germline V gene encodes CDR1 SGHRS and CDR2 YFSETQ. The CDR3 length is 14 residues. The CDR3 nucleotides read TGCGCCAGCAACGAGGGACGGAACACCGGGGAGCTGTTTTTT. Protein sequence: CASNEGRNTGELFF.

The chain links TRBV6-1 to TRBJ2-2, with D perhaps TRBD1 (5 bases). The CDR3 has 14 residues. CDR1 MNHNS and CDR2 SASEGT come from the germline V gene. The V and J ends lost 2 bases and 1 base respectively, with 5 bases between them. CDR3 coding DNA: TGTGCCAGCAGTGAACAGGGGAACACCGGGGAGCTGTTTTTT. Translating it yields CASSEQGNTGELFF.

The chain joins TRBV6-6 to TRBJ2-7; maybe TRBD2 (5 bases). The ends were cut back, 5 bases at V and 5 bases at J, with 13 bases in the middle. Germline V gives CDR1 MNHNY, CDR2 SVGAGI (reference sequence). CDR3 length: 13 amino acids. In DNA, the CDR3 is TGTGCCAGCAGTCCCCCATGGGGAGACGAGCAGTACTTC. Amino acids: CASSPPWGDEQYF.

This chain joins TRBV9 and TRBJ1-1, with 7 bases that match TRBD1. V lost 3 bases to trimming and J lost 5 bases; unmatched junction nucleotides: 4. The germline gives CDR1 SGDLS, CDR2 YYNGEE. This CDR3 has 13 residues. CDR3 sequence: CASSAGGITEAFF. Written as DNA, the CDR3 is TGTGCCAGCAGCGCAGGGGGTATTACTGAAGCTTTCTTT. The whole variable domain, remainder taken from reference TRBV9 and TRBJ1-1, is DSGVTQTPKHLITATGQRVTLRCSPRSGDLSVYWYQQSLDQGLQFLIQYYNGEERAKGNILERFSAQQFPDLHSELNLSSLELGDSALYFCASSAGGITEAFFGQGTRLTVV.

V usage is TRBV6-1 and J usage is TRBJ2-3, with D perhaps assigned TRBD1 or TRBD2 (5 bases each). CDR1 MNHNS and CDR2 SASEGT come from the germline V gene. Between the trimmed V and J ends, which lost 4 bases and 4 bases, there was a span of 12 bases. The CDR3 sequence is 14 residues long. The CDR3 sequence: CASSGGWGADTQYF. The CDR3 DNA sequence: TGTGCCAGCAGTGGGGGCTGGGGAGCAGATACGCAGTATTTT.

The chain joins TRBV5-1 to TRBJ2-1; no clear D gene. The CDR3 totals 13 residues. Germline values: CDR1 SGHRS, CDR2 YFSETQ. The germline V and J ends were trimmed by 0 bases and 5 bases, with 6 bases remaining between them. The CDR3 DNA is TGCGCCAGCAGCTTGGCCGAGAACAATGAGCAGTTCTTC. It specifies CASSLAENNEQFF.

V is TRBV7-2 and J is TRBJ1-2; 9 positions agree with TRBD1. CDR3 length equals 13 residues. Trimming took 5 bases from V and 8 from J; bases not matched to a gene: 6. Germline CDR1 and CDR2: SGHTA and FQGNSA. The CDR3 DNA reads as TGTGCCAGCAGCAGGGGACAGGGCGAAGGCTACACCTTC. Translation: CASSRGQGEGYTF. The variable domain in full, with the rest retrieved from reference TRBV7-2 and TRBJ1-2, is GAGVSQSPSNKVTEKGKDVELRCDPISGHTALYWYRQSLGQGLEFLIYFQGNSAPDKSGLPSDRFSAERTGGSVSTLTIQRTQQEDSAVYLCASSRGQGEGYTFGSGTRLTVV.

This clone appeared a single time. The chain has TRBV9 and TRBJ2-7; TRBD1 might be the D (5 bases). The ends were cut back, 0 bases at V and 4 bases at J, with 14 bases in the middle. Per the germline V gene, CDR1 is SGDLS and CDR2 is YYNGEE. The CDR3 contains 15 residues. The CDR3 here is CASSVGVGEEYEQYF. CDR3 sequence (DNA): TGTGCCAGCAGCGTAGGGGTAGGGGAAGAATACGAGCAGTACTTC.

The chain carries TRBV27 and TRBJ1-1; D perhaps matches TRBD1 (5 bases). V lost 3 bases to trimming and J lost 7 bases, with 12 bases between them. This CDR3 has 13 amino acids. Germline V gives CDR1 MNHEY, CDR2 SMNVEV (reference sequence). The CDR3 protein is CASSFQGSGEAFF. CDR3 sequence (DNA): TGTGCCAGCAGTTTCCAGGGTTCGGGTGAAGCTTTCTTT.

V and J are TRBV6-4 and TRBJ2-3; 8 nucleotides match TRBD2. J lost 4 bases, V lost 5 bases, and 11 bases had no gene match. Germline V gene sequence: CDR1 MRHNA, CDR2 SNTAGT. There are 16 residues in the CDR3. For the CDR3, the DNA is TGTGCCAGCAGTTCCCAACCCGGACTAGCTGCAGATACGCAGTATTTT. Translation gives CASSSQPGLAADTQYF.

The chain recombines TRBV5-1 with TRBJ2-2; TRBD2 matches 12 bases. J gave up 8 bases and V 3 bases, and 11 bases lay outside the gene matches. Germline CDR1 and CDR2: SGHRS and YFSETQ. The CDR3 sequence is 17 residues long. This CDR3 is CASSSDASGRALGELFF. The CDR3 nucleotides read TGCGCCAGCAGCTCCGACGCTAGCGGGAGGGCCCTAGGGGAGCTGTTTTTT.

This rearrangement joins TRBV6-1 to TRBJ2-7, with D possibly TRBD2 on 6 matching bases. Trimming took 8 bases from V and 6 from J, leaving 11 bases between them. The germline gives CDR1 MNHNS, CDR2 SASEGT. CDR3 length: 11 amino acids. CDR3 coding DNA: TGTGCCAGCGGGGAGGTTGGCGAGCAGTACTTC. This codes for CASGEVGEQYF.

The CDR3 region has the DNA TGTGCCAGCAGCTTTACGACAGCTCTCGATACGCAGTATTTT. It encodes CASSFTTALDTQYF. The rearrangement joins TRBV7-9 to TRBJ2-3; weak D call: TRBD1 (5 bases). V lost 3 bases to trimming and J lost 6 bases, with 13 bases between them. Looked up from germline, CDR1 is SEHNR and CDR2 is FQNEAQ (reference sequence). This CDR3 contains 14 residues.

This chain joins TRBV11-2 and TRBJ2-3; TRBD2 agrees at 10 bases. V dropped 5 bases and J dropped 2; count of bases not matched to a gene: 13. CDR1 and CDR2 (germline): SGHAT, FQNNGV. The CDR3 has 18 residues. Here the CDR3 DNA reads TGTGCCAGCAGCACCTCGGGAGTAGCGGGGGGACCCACAGATACGCAGTATTTT. This encodes CASSTSGVAGGPTDTQYF.

The chain couples TRBV7-2 to TRBJ2-7; TRBD2 might be the D (5 bases). Germline CDR1 SGHTA, CDR2 FQGNSA. Trimming took off 2 bases at V and 6 bases at J, with 5 bases between the two ends. The CDR3 runs to 11 residues. For the CDR3, the DNA is TGTGCCAGCAGCTTACGGGGCGAGCAGTACTTC. Amino acid sequence: CASSLRGEQYF. The full variable domain, its missing parts supplied by reference TRBV7-2 and TRBJ2-7, is GAGVSQSPSNKVTEKGKDVELRCDPISGHTALYWYRQSLGQGLEFLIYFQGNSAPDKSGLPSDRFSAERTGGSVSTLTIQRTQQEDSAVYLCASSLRGEQYFGPGTRLTVT.

The gene calls are TRBV28 and TRBJ1-1; D call uncertain. Germline-derived CDR1 and CDR2 are MDHEN and SYDVKM. Trimming shortened V by 5 bases and J by 4 bases, and 11 bases separated the two germline ends. This CDR3 contains 13 residues. The CDR3 region is CASSPPGTTEAFF. CDR3 nucleotides: TGTGCCAGCAGTCCGCCAGGAACCACTGAAGCTTTCTTT.

The J gene is TRBJ1-2, the V gene TRBV28; D gene unclear. The CDR3 has 11 amino acids. Germline CDR1 and CDR2: MDHEN and SYDVKM. V lost 5 bases, J lost 4 bases, and 5 bases lay in between. CDR3 sequence reads: CASSSTYGYTF. CDR3 nucleotide sequence: TGTGCCAGCAGTAGTACCTATGGCTACACCTTC.

The chain combines TRBV19 with TRBJ2-3; D uncertain. This CDR3 has 14 residues. Germline V CDR1 and CDR2: LNHDA, SQIVND (reference sequence). V dropped 6 bases and J dropped 0 bases, with 10 bases sitting between them. The CDR3 nucleotides read TGTGCCAGTAGATTGTTCGCAAGCACAGATACGCAGTATTTT. This sequence encodes CASRLFASTDTQYF.

This chain connects TRBV2 to TRBJ2-1, with TRBD1 as a possible D gene (5 bases). Germline V gene sequence: CDR1 SNHLY, CDR2 FYNNEI. CDR3 length equals 13 residues. Trimming cost V 0 bases and J 7 bases, with 7 bases left between them. CDR3 residues: CASSEAQGNEQFF. The DNA of the CDR3 is TGTGCCAGCAGTGAAGCCCAGGGAAATGAGCAGTTCTTC.

The J gene is TRBJ2-7, the V gene TRBV6-6; 7 positions match TRBD1. After removal of 8 bases from V and 0 bases from J, the junction contained 7 bases not matched to a gene. Germline CDR1 MNHNY, CDR2 SVGAGI (reference sequence). The length of the CDR3 is 14 residues. CDR3 sequence: CASVRDSSSYEQYF. CDR3 DNA: TGTGCCAGCGTCCGGGACAGCAGCTCCTACGAGCAGTACTTC.

This clone was recorded a few times. CDR3 DNA: TGCGCCAGCAGCCAAGAAAGCGGGAGCTACGAGCAGTACTTC. Translation: CASSQESGSYEQYF. The chain couples TRBV4-3 to TRBJ2-7; 8 bases map to TRBD2. Germline values: CDR1 LGHNA, CDR2 YSLEER. Trimming cost V 0 bases and J 3 bases; bases outside gene matches: 1. The CDR3 loop spans 14 amino acids.

This clone was counted only a few times. This sequence joins TRBV7-2 and TRBJ1-3; 9 positions agree with TRBD1. The CDR3 consists of 17 residues. Germline trimming cut 5 bases from V and 0 bases from J; bases unmatched to any gene: 8. Per the germline V gene, CDR1 is SGHTA and CDR2 is FQGNSA. The CDR3 here is CASSPTGTGPSGNTIYF. CDR3 nucleotide sequence: TGTGCCAGCAGCCCCACCGGGACAGGGCCCTCTGGAAACACCATATATTTT.